This T cell receptor (beta chain) was sequenced for a study of blood T cell repertoires in COVID-19. Looking at the study overall: Samples taken during acute and convalescent COVID-19 were collected in the United States, Italy and Spain. PBMCs, B-cell-depleted T cells, or T cells provided the cDNA or gDNA that made up the material.

As processed by the authors: Amplification of reference gene primers was used by the study to estimate nucleated cell counts. Profiled with immunoSEQ multiplex PCR; TCRdb holds only in-frame clones, not every one. That table furnishes V, J and clone size, whereas the DNA furnished D and trimming. The table lists about 140,000 clones, over 70% of them singletons. The CDR3 is 14 amino acids. The J segment lost 3 bases and the V segment lost 4 bases, leaving 4 bases of the junction unmatched. Germline V lookup: CDR1 SNHLY, CDR2 FYNNEI. Input material: peripheral blood. The gene calls are TRBV2 and TRBJ1-2; 8 nucleotides align to TRBD1. The clonotype was recovered from a man in his sixties with active or convalescent COVID-19. CDR3 protein: CASSVTQGDYGYTF. The CDR3 bases are TGTGCCAGCAGTGTGACACAGGGGGACTATGGCTACACCTTC.